Described below is a single T cell receptor beta chain sequence and its context. The antigen is undetermined. The authors used template switching to add a universal primer site and gave cDNA unique molecular identifiers. TCRdb reprocessed the 5' RACE reads via MiXCR and lists one record per CDR3 protein. The sample lists hundreds of thousands of distinct CDR3 sequences, 5.5% to 6.5% occurring once. This sample was taken from a study of identical twins. CDR1 is GTSNPN and CDR2 is SVGIG in the germline V gene (reference sequence). This CDR3 contains 17 residues. J was trimmed by 3 bases and V by 1 base; bases with no gene match: 11. Findings and caveats of the study: Cord blood beta clonotypes present at high abundance carried fewer insertions; no such pattern appeared in memory repertoires. The models systematically underestimated how much out-of-frame TCR alpha was shared in monozygotic twins. The analysis was cross-sectional rather than longitudinal within donors.

Sequenced material: naive T cells sorted from blood. The receptor was isolated from a man aged 18-30 years in good health. This chain connects TRBV30 to TRBJ2-1; 8 nucleotides align to TRBD2. CDR3 DNA: TGTGCCTGGAGTGACCCCCTTACCAGCGGGAGCTACAATGAGCAGTTCTTC. Translated, it gives CAWSDPLTSGSYNEQFF.